This T cell receptor (beta chain) was retrieved from a study of monozygotic twins with inflammatory bowel disease. The CDR3 length is 14 residues. Phlebotomy per donor yielded a single 2.5 ml blood sample. cDNA for each sample came from eight separate reactions. TCRdb reworked the 5' RACE reads into one entry per CDR3 protein, no DNA. The table lists some 99,000 distinct CDR3 sequences. For this clonotype: Its antigen is still unknown.

Findings and limits, study-wide: Lower sharing of clonotypes with other individuals was seen in IBD patients than in healthy twins. This was most marked in patients showing signs of disease activity.

This chain joins TRBV12-3 or TRBV12-4 and TRBJ1-1. The sequenced sample consisted of blood. This receptor was identified in a human donor with ulcerative colitis or Crohn's disease, or a healthy co-twin of an affected twin (not recorded which). The CDR3: CASRLRTVRTEAFF.